One sample yielded the 5 T cell receptor beta chains listed below, sequenced in a study of blood T cell repertoires in COVID-19. The protocol was immunoSEQ multiplex PCR, while the TCRdb copy is restricted to in-frame clones and leaves out a portion. The table has 130,000 to 150,000 clones, 85% seen once. The source material was peripheral blood. All receptors derive from a woman in her 40s with active or convalescent COVID-19.

The genes are TRBV30 and TRBJ2-7, with TRBD1 as a possible D gene (5 bases). V gave up 3 bases and J gave up 3 bases, with 12 bases separating them. This CDR3 is 13 amino acids long. Germline V lookup: CDR1 GTSNPN, CDR2 SVGIG (reference sequence). This CDR3 reads CAWRRHQGYEQYF. CDR3 nucleotides: TGTGCCTGGAGACGCCATCAGGGCTACGAGCAGTACTTC.

This chain links TRBV7-2 with TRBJ1-2; 7 bases align to TRBD1. The junction had 2 bases not matched to a gene; V was cut back by 5 bases and J by 2 bases. The germline V gene encodes CDR1 SGHTA and CDR2 FQGNSA. This CDR3 has 13 amino acids. CDR3 residues: CASSPTGNYGYTF. The CDR3 region has the DNA TGTGCCAGCAGCCCGACAGGGAACTATGGCTACACCTTC.

The chain couples TRBV6-5 to TRBJ2-5; TRBD1 matches 8 bases. Trimming at V came to 10 bases and at J to 1 base, leaving 8 bases not matched to a gene. The CDR3 is made up of 14 amino acids. The V gene's germline CDR1 is MNHEY and CDR2 SVGAGI. The CDR3 sequence is CATETGDLQETQYF. The CDR3 DNA reads TGTGCCACCGAGACAGGGGACCTCCAAGAGACCCAGTACTTC.

This chain links TRBV7-9 with TRBJ1-1; 7 nucleotides line up with TRBD1. The CDR3 consists of 16 residues. Germline-derived CDR1 and CDR2 are SEHNR and FQNEAQ (reference sequence). V was clipped by 1 base and J by 7 bases; unmatched bases: 12. In nucleotides, the CDR3 is TGTGCCAGCAGCTTAGGGAACAGGGACAGTGCTGGTGAAGCTTTCTTT. Translating gives CASSLGNRDSAGEAFF.

This clone was detected once. The J gene is TRBJ2-7, the V gene TRBV18; tentative D call: TRBD2 (6 bases). V was trimmed by 6 bases and J by 3 bases, leaving 12 bases between them. Per the germline V gene, CDR1 is KGHSH and CDR2 is LQKENI. There are 13 residues in the CDR3. The CDR3 reads CASSHREIYEQYF. CDR3 sequence (DNA): TGTGCCAGCTCCCACCGGGAGATCTACGAGCAGTACTTC.